These 18 T cell receptor beta chains came from one sample sequenced in a study of T cell repertoires in cytomegalovirus infection. MiXCR, run by TCRdb on the reads, gives a single entry per CDR3 protein. The sample lists approximately 250,000 distinct CDR3 sequences, less than 9.5% occurring once. The material sequenced was PBMCs. Receptors were obtained from a human donor in good health (CMV status not recorded). Some clones in this sample may be carry-over from other donors' samples.

This clonotype was counted at least ten times. The V and J genes are TRBV7-2 and TRBJ2-1; D perhaps matches TRBD2 (6 bases). The CDR3 contains 15 residues. Trimming cost V 5 bases and J 4 bases, with 15 bases left between them. Germline V gives CDR1 SGHTA, CDR2 FQGNSA. For the CDR3, the DNA is TGTGCCAGCAGCCAGGAGGGGCAGGGATACAATGAGCAGTTCTTC. As protein: CASSQEGQGYNEQFF. Full variable domain (missing parts from reference TRBV7-2 and TRBJ2-1): GAGVSQSPSNKVTEKGKDVELRCDPISGHTALYWYRQSLGQGLEFLIYFQGNSAPDKSGLPSDRFSAERTGGSVSTLTIQRTQQEDSAVYLCASSQEGQGYNEQFFGPGTRLTVL.

This clonotype occurred many times. This chain joins TRBV7-2 and TRBJ1-6; D gene uncertain. V was clipped by 3 bases and J by 0 bases, with 9 bases between them. CDR1 SGHTA and CDR2 FQGNSA come from the germline V gene. The CDR3 length is 16 residues. CDR3 residues: CASSLLHSSYNSPLHF. In nucleotides, the CDR3 is TGTGCCAGCAGCTTGCTTCACAGCTCCTATAATTCACCCCTCCACTTT. Variable domain in full (rest from reference TRBV7-2 and TRBJ1-6): GAGVSQSPSNKVTEKGKDVELRCDPISGHTALYWYRQSLGQGLEFLIYFQGNSAPDKSGLPSDRFSAERTGGSVSTLTIQRTQQEDSAVYLCASSLLHSSYNSPLHFGNGTRLTVT.

This clonotype appeared many times. J is TRBJ1-5 and V is TRBV7-9, with TRBD1 matching 9 bases. This CDR3 is 18 amino acids long. The germline V gene encodes CDR1 SEHNR and CDR2 FQNEAQ (reference sequence). V lost 3 bases, J lost 6 bases, and 15 bases stayed unmatched. CDR3 in DNA: TGTGCCAGCAGCTTCCGCGTCTTAGGACAGGGGAAAAGTCAGCCCCAGCATTTT. Residues: CASSFRVLGQGKSQPQHF.

This clonotype has a count of ten or more. The rearrangement links TRBV7-2 to TRBJ2-5; no definite D call. V lost 5 bases and J 5 bases, leaving 6 bases between the germline ends. Germline values: CDR1 SGHTA, CDR2 FQGNSA. CDR3 size: 11 residues. CDR3 nucleotide sequence: TGTGCCAGCAGCCTAATTGAGACCCAGTACTTC. This codes for CASSLIETQYF. Full variable domain (rest looked up from reference TRBV7-2 and TRBJ2-5): GAGVSQSPSNKVTEKGKDVELRCDPISGHTALYWYRQSLGQGLEFLIYFQGNSAPDKSGLPSDRFSAERTGGSVSTLTIQRTQQEDSAVYLCASSLIETQYFGPGTRLLVL.

This clonotype is a singleton in its sample. One end of the junction is discordant with germline, which a read error may explain. The chain employs TRBV3-1 and TRBJ2-2, with TRBD1 matching 9 bases. This CDR3 is built from 15 residues. Germline-derived CDR1 and CDR2 are LGHDT and YNNKEL (reference sequence). As DNA, the CDR3 is TGTACCAGCAGCCGCCGGGACAGGGACCCCGGGGAGCTGTTTTTT. Translating it yields CTSSRRDRDPGELFF.

This clonotype was recorded a few times. The chain couples TRBV7-6 to TRBJ2-7; no clear D. This CDR3 region has 12 residues. Trimming left V 4 bases short and J 7 bases short, with 11 bases between. Germline V gene data show CDR1 as SGHVS and CDR2 as FNYEAQ. This CDR3 is CASSSPVGEQYF. The DNA of the CDR3 is TGTGCCAGCAGCTCACCAGTGGGAGAGCAGTACTTC.

This clonotype occurred many times. The rearrangement joins TRBV12-3 or TRBV12-4 to TRBJ2-7, with D tentatively TRBD2 (5 bases). There are 14 residues in the CDR3. With 5 bases removed from V and 0 bases from J, the gap between germline ends came to 11 bases. CDR3 region: CASSRSGNSYEQYF. The CDR3 nucleotides are TGTGCCAGCAGTAGGAGCGGAAACTCCTACGAGCAGTACTTC.

This clonotype was seen at least ten times. V usage is TRBV7-6 and J usage is TRBJ2-5, with D uncertain. The CDR3 totals 14 residues. CDR1 SGHVS and CDR2 FNYEAQ come from the germline V gene. Trimming shortened V by 0 bases and J by 0 bases, and 5 bases separated the two germline ends. The CDR3 here is CASSLAEYQETQYF. As DNA, the CDR3 is TGTGCCAGCAGCTTAGCAGAGTACCAAGAGACCCAGTACTTC.

The V call is TRBV20-1, the J call TRBJ1-2, with D possibly being TRBD1 (6 bases). Per germline, CDR1 DFQATT and CDR2 SNEGSKA (reference sequence). The CDR3 contains 11 residues. The DNA for the CDR3 is TGCGTGGGGGGCTCGAACTATGGCTACACCTTC. It translates to CVGGSNYGYTF.

In this sample, this clonotype turned up a few times. This chain joins TRBV7-3 and TRBJ1-1; tentative D call: TRBD1 (5 bases). The length of the CDR3 is 13 residues. Trimming took 5 bases from V and 7 from J, leaving 14 bases between them. Germline V gene sequence: CDR1 SGHTA, CDR2 FQGTGA. The CDR3 DNA is TGTGCCAGCAGCCTCACCCCCCAGGGTGAAGCTTTCTTT. It is translated as CASSLTPQGEAFF.

The chain joins TRBV18 to TRBJ2-5; 8 bases fit TRBD2. V shed 6 bases, J shed 4 bases, and the junction held 13 bases outside the gene matches. From germline, CDR1 is KGHSH and CDR2 LQKENI. The CDR3 totals 16 residues. The CDR3 DNA sequence: TGTGCCAGCTCCCTCGTCGCCAGCGGGAGTTCAGAGACCCAGTACTTC. Translation gives CASSLVASGSSETQYF. The whole variable domain, filled in from reference TRBV18 and TRBJ2-5, reads NAGVMQNPRHLVRRRGQEARLRCSPMKGHSHVYWYRQLPEEGLKFMVYLQKENIIDESGMPKERFSAEFPKEGPSILRIQQVVRGDSAAYFCASSLVASGSSETQYFGPGTRLLVL.

A few counts support this clonotype. This chain joins TRBV30 and TRBJ2-1, with TRBD2 identical over 7 bases. The CDR3 covers 15 residues. Germline V gene lookup returns CDR1 GTSNPN and CDR2 SVGIG (reference sequence). After removal of 2 bases from V and 4 bases from J, the junction contained 8 bases not matched to a gene. The CDR3 region is CAWSTPGTTYNEQFF. The CDR3, as DNA: TGTGCCTGGAGTACCCCCGGGACTACATACAATGAGCAGTTCTTC.

This clonotype was seen repeatedly, ten times or more. V gene TRBV7-2 combines with J gene TRBJ2-1; 8 bases agree with TRBD2. This CDR3 contains 14 residues. V trimming: 7 bases; J trimming: 7 bases; junction bases outside the gene matches: 9. Germline V gene lookup returns CDR1 SGHTA and CDR2 FQGNSA. The DNA of the CDR3 is TGTGCCAGCATCCCCGGGGGGGGCTCAAATGAGCAGTTCTTC. It yields the protein CASIPGGGSNEQFF.

V usage is TRBV29-1 and J usage is TRBJ1-1; D not resolved. With 0 bases removed from V and 4 bases from J, the gap between germline ends came to 12 bases. Germline V gene sequence: CDR1 SQVTM, CDR2 ANQGSEA. This CDR3 comprises 14 residues. CDR3 in DNA: TGCAGCGTTGAAGATGGTTCTGCAGGCACTGAAGCTTTCTTT. Translating gives CSVEDGSAGTEAFF.

This clonotype was recorded at least ten times. The V call is TRBV7-2, the J call TRBJ2-5; 8 nucleotides line up with TRBD1. Germline values: CDR1 SGHTA, CDR2 FQGNSA. Losses at the gene ends were 1 base for V and 4 bases for J; bases not matched to a gene: 5. This CDR3 is 15 amino acids long. CDR3 protein: CASSLGTGLLETQYF. The CDR3 nucleotides are TGTGCCAGCAGCTTAGGGACAGGGCTTTTAGAGACCCAGTACTTC.

In its sample, this clonotype was seen many times. The gene calls are TRBV6-2 or TRBV6-3 and TRBJ1-1; unclear D gene. Germline V gives CDR1 MNHEY, CDR2 SVGEGT. This CDR3 comprises 13 residues. V lost 7 bases, J lost 6 bases, and 15 bases lay in between. CDR3: CASIQDWGAEAFF. The DNA of the CDR3 is TGTGCCAGCATTCAAGACTGGGGTGCTGAAGCTTTCTTT.

This clonotype was counted many times. This sequence joins TRBV7-2 and TRBJ1-1; D gene uncertain. V lost 4 bases and J lost 8, with 11 bases in between. Germline lookup yields CDR1 SGHTA and CDR2 FQGNSA. The CDR3 extends over 12 amino acids. The CDR3 coding sequence is TGTGCCAGCAGCTCCCCGGCTACGGAAGCTTTCTTT. It specifies CASSSPATEAFF.

The rearrangement joins TRBV18 to TRBJ1-5; no firm D call. CDR3 length: 14 residues. CDR1 KGHSH and CDR2 LQKENI come from the germline V gene. V lost 2 bases to trimming and J lost 1 base, with 6 bases between them. The DNA of the CDR3 is TGTGCCAGCTCACCAGTCAGCAGCAATCAGCCCCAGCATTTT. Translated, it gives CASSPVSSNQPQHF.